The entry that follows covers one T cell receptor beta chain sequence. This sample stems from a study of T cell changes during pregnancy in multiple sclerosis. Repertoires were generated with immunoSEQ multiplex PCR, while TCRdb's copy carries only in-frame clones and drops some. The top ten hold approximately 0.99% of the sample, which has tens of thousands of clones, under 95% seen once. The sample was peripheral blood, taken before pregnancy. This clonotype was obtained from a female donor with multiple sclerosis, enrolled in a pregnancy study.

This CDR3 is CASSFPPNTEAFF. The CDR3 nucleotides are TGTGCCAGCAGTTTTCCTCCGAACACTGAAGCTTTCTTT. The rearrangement links TRBV28 to TRBJ1-1, with no clear D. The V gene's germline CDR1 is MDHEN and CDR2 SYDVKM. CDR3 size: 13 residues. Deletions cut 3 bases from V and 1 base from J, with 6 bases between.